The T cell receptor beta chain under discussion was sequenced for a study of T cell repertoires in cytomegalovirus infection. With 3 bases removed from V and 4 bases from J, the gap between germline ends came to 7 bases. Germline CDR1 reads SQVTM; CDR2 reads ANQGSEA. There are 13 residues in the CDR3. TCRdb re-called the reads with MiXCR, one entry per CDR3 protein. The sample lists a few hundred thousand distinct CDR3 sequences, 8% to 10% occurring once. This clonotype was counted only a few times. The receptor's source is a human donor in good health (CMV status not recorded). Some clones in this sample may be carry-over from other donors' samples. Sequencing was performed on PBMCs. The chain is built from TRBV29-1 and TRBJ2-6; TRBD1 might be the D (6 bases). For the CDR3, the DNA is TGCAGCGTTGAGGGGGCGGGGGCCAACGTCCTGACTTTC. Encoded protein: CSVEGAGANVLTF.